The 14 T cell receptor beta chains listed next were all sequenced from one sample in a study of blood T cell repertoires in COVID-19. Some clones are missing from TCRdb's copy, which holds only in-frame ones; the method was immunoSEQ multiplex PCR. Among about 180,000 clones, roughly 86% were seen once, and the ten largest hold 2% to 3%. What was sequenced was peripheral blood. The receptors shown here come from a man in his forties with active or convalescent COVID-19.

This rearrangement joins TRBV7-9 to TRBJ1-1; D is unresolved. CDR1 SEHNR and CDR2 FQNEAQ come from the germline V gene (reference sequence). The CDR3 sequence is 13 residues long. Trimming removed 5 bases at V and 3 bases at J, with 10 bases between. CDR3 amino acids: CASSPQADTEAFF. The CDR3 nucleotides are TGTGCCAGCAGCCCCCAAGCGGACACTGAAGCTTTCTTT.

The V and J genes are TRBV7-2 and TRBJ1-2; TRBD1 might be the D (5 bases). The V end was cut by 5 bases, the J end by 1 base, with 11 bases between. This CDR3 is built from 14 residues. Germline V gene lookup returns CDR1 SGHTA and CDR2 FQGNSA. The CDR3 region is CASSVREINYGYTF. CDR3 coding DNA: TGTGCCAGCAGCGTCAGGGAAATTAACTATGGCTACACCTTC.

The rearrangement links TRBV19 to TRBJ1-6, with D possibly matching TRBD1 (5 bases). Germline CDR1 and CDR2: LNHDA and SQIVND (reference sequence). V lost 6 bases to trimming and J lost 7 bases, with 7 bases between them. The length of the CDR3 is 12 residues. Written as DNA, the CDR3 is TGTGCCAGTAGGGGGCTCAATTCACCCCTCCACTTT. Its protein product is CASRGLNSPLHF.

The CDR3 loop reads CASSERLSSYNEQFF. CDR3 nucleotide sequence: TGTGCCAGCAGTGAGCGGTTGAGCTCCTACAATGAGCAGTTCTTC. The rearrangement joins TRBV6-1 to TRBJ2-1, with D hard to call. The CDR3 extends over 15 amino acids. V was pared by 3 bases and J by 0 bases, with 9 bases between. From germline, CDR1 is MNHNS and CDR2 SASEGT.

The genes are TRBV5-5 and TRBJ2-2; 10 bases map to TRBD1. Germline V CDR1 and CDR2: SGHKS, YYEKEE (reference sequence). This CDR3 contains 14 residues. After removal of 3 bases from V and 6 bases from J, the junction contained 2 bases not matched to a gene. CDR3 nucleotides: TGTGCCAGCAGCTATGACAGGGGGCCCGGGGAGCTGTTTTTT. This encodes CASSYDRGPGELFF.

CDR3 in DNA: TGTGCCAGCAGCGCTATCCCGGGACAGGGTAATTCACCCCTCCACTTT. Translated: CASSAIPGQGNSPLHF. J is TRBJ1-6 and V is TRBV9, with 9 nucleotides matching TRBD1. The CDR3 contains 16 residues. Germline V gene lookup returns CDR1 SGDLS and CDR2 YYNGEE. The V and J ends lost 3 bases and 6 bases, in that order; junction bases with no gene match: 7.

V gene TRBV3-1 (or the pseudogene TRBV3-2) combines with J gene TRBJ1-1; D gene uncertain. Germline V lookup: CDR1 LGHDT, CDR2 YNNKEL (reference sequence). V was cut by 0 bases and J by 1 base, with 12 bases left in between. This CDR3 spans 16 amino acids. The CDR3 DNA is TGTGCCAGCAGCCAAGATAAGGTACAGCCGAACACTGAAGCTTTCTTT. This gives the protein CASSQDKVQPNTEAFF.

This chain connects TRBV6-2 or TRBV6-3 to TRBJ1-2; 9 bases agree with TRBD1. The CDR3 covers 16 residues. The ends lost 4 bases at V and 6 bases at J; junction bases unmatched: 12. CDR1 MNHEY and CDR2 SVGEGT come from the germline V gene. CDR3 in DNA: TGTGCCAGCAGTTTCCTCCCCGACAGGGGGATCCATGGCTACACCTTC. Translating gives CASSFLPDRGIHGYTF.

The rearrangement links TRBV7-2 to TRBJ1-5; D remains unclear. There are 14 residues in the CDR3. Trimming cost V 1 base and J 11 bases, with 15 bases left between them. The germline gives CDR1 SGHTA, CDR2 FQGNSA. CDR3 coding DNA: TGTGCCAGCAGCTTAGTCGAGAGATCAGCGGCCCAGCATTTT. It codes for CASSLVERSAAQHF.

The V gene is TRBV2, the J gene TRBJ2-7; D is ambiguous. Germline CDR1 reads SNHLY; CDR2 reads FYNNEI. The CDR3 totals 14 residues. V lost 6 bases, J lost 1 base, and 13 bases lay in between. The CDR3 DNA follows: TGTGCCAGCAGATGGTCGCTGCAGTCCTACGAGCAGTACTTC. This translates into CASRWSLQSYEQYF.

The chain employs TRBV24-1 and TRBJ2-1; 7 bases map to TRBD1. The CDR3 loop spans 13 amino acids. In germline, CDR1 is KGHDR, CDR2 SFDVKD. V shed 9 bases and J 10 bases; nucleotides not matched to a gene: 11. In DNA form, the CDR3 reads TGTGCCACCTCGACAGGGAGTGAGTACGAGCAGTTCTTC. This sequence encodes CATSTGSEYEQFF.

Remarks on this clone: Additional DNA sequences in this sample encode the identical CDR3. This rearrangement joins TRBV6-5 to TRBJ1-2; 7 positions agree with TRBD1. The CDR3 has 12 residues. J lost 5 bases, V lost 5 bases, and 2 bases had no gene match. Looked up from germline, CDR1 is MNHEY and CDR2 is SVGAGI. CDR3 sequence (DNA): TGTGCCAGCAGTACAGGGGAGTATGGCTACACCTTC. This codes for CASSTGEYGYTF.

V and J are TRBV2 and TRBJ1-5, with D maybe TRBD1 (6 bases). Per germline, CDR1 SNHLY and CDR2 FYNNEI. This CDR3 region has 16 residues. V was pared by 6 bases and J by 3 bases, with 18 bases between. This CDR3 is CASRKGWRTDNQPQHF. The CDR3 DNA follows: TGTGCCAGCAGGAAAGGTTGGCGGACAGACAATCAGCCCCAGCATTTT.

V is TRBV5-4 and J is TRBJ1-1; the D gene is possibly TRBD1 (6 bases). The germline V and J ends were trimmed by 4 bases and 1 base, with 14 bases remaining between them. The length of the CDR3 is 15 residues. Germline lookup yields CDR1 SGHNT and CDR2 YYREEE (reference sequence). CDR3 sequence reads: CASSPEGTPNTEAFF. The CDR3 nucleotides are TGTGCCAGCAGCCCGGAAGGGACACCGAACACTGAAGCTTTCTTT. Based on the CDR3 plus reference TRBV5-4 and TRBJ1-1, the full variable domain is ETGVTQSPTHLIKTRGQQVTLRCSSQSGHNTVSWYQQALGQGPQFIFQYYREEENGRGNFPPRFSGLQFPNYSSELNVNALELDDSALYLCASSPEGTPNTEAFFGQGTRLTVV.